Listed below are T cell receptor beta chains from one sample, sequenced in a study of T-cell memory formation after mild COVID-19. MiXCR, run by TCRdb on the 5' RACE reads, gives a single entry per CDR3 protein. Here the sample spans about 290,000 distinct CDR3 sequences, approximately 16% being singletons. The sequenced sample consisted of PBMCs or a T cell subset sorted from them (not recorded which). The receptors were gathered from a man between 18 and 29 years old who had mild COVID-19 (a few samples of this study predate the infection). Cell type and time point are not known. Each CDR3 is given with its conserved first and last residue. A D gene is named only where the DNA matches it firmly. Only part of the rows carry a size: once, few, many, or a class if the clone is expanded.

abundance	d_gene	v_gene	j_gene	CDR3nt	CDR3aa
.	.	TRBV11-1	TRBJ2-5	TGTGCCAGCAGCTGGTGGGGAGCGGCCCAAGAGACCCAGTACTTC	CASSWWGAAQETQYF
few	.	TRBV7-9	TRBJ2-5	TGTGCCAGCACCAAAGGGGACTCCGAGACCCAGTACTTC	CASTKGDSETQYF
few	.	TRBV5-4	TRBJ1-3	TGTGCCAGCAGTCCGGACGGCCCATCGGGTAATGGAAACACCATATATTTT	CASSPDGPSGNGNTIYF
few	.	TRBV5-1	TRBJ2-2	TGCGCCAGCAGCGAGGACCACAGGAACACCGGGGAGCTGTTTTTT	CASSEDHRNTGELFF
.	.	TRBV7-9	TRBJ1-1	TGTGCCAGCAGCCTTGGGGACGTGAACACTGAAGCTTTCTTT	CASSLGDVNTEAFF
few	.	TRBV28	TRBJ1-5	TGTGCCAGCCTTGAGGGGGGCATGGGAAATCAGCCCCAGCATTTT	CASLEGGMGNQPQHF
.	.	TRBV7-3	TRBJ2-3	TGTGCCAGCAGCTTAATTGGTCGGCGCGGTATCACAGATACGCAGTATTTT	CASSLIGRRGITDTQYF
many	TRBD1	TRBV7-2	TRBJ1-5	TGTGCCAGCAGCCCAGGGACAGCGTATAGCAATCAGCCCCAGCATTTT	CASSPGTAYSNQPQHF
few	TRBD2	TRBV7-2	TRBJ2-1	TGTGCCAGCAGGCCGGGGGGCTCCTACAATGAGCAGTTCTTC	CASRPGGSYNEQFF
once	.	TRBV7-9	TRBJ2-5	TGTGCCAGCAGCACTAATGGGGGCCTTAAAGAGACCCAGTACTTC	CASSTNGGLKETQYF
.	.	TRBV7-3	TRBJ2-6	TGTGCCAGCAGCTTATTCGGACCAATACCCAACTCTGGGGCCAACGTCCTGACTTTC	CASSLFGPIPNSGANVLTF
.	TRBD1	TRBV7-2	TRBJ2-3	TGTGCCAGCAGCTCCGGGGACAGGGGCACAGATACGCAGTATTTT	CASSSGDRGTDTQYF
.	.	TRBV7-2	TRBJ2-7	TGTGCCAGCAGCCGGGGGGGGACAGATGTGGCGTACGAGCAGTACTTC	CASSRGGTDVAYEQYF
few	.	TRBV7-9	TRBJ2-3	TGTGCCAGCGATAGGGCCACGGAGGGAGATACGCAGTATTTT	CASDRATEGDTQYF
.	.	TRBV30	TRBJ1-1	TGTGCCTGGAGTGTACGGGACACTGAAGCTTTCTTT	CAWSVRDTEAFF
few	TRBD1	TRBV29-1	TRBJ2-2	TGCAGCGTGAGGAAGGGACAGGGATTCAGCGGGGAGCTGTTTTTT	CSVRKGQGFSGELFF
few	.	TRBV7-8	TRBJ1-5	TGTGCCAGCAGCCGGGGGCGGGTCAATCAGCCCCAGCATTTT	CASSRGRVNQPQHF
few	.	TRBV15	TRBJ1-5	TGTGCCACCTCTCGTGGAACGGGTCAGCCCCAGCATTTT	CATSRGTGQPQHF
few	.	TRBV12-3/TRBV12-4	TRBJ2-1	TGTGCCAGCATTATCGGTGTCCTATCCAATGAGCAGTTCTTC	CASIIGVLSNEQFF
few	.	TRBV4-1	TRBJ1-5	TGCGCCAGCAGCCAAGCGTACGGGAGCCAGCCCCAGCATTTT	CASSQAYGSQPQHF
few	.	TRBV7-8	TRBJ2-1	TGTGCCAGCAGCTTAGCGCCAGGTGGGGGACACAGCTCCTACAATGAGCAGTTCTTC	CASSLAPGGGHSSYNEQFF
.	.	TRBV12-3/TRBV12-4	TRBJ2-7	TGTGCCAGCAGTATTTTAGTCGAGCAGTACTTC	CASSILVEQYF
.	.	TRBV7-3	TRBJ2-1	TGTGCCAGCAGCCCGACGTACGGCGATGAGCAGTTCTTC	CASSPTYGDEQFF
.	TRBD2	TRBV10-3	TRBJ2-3	TGTGCCATCAGTCGAAATAGCGGGGGAGGCACAGATACGCAGTATTTT	CAISRNSGGGTDTQYF
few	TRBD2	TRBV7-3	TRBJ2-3	TGTGCCAGCAGCCAGTATGCTAGCGGGGGCCCTAATACGCAGTATTTT	CASSQYASGGPNTQYF
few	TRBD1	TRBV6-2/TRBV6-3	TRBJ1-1	TGTGCCAGCAGTTACTTGGACAGGGAAGATGAAGCTTTCTTT	CASSYLDREDEAFF
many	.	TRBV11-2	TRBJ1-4	TGTGCCAGCAGCCGCTTTCCAAGAGGGCTTAATGAAAAACTGTTTTTT	CASSRFPRGLNEKLFF
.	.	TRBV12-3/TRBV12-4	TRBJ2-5	TGTGCCAGCAGTTCGGACCCTACTCCAGAGACCCAGTACTTC	CASSSDPTPETQYF
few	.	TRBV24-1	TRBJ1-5	TGTGCCACCAGTGATCCTGGTCAGCCCCAGCATTTT	CATSDPGQPQHF